Sequencing of this TCR beta chain was carried out in a study of identical twins. TCRdb passed the 5' RACE reads through MiXCR, listing each CDR3 protein once. The sample carries about 790,000 distinct CDR3 sequences, 15% to 20% recorded once. This sample was also put to use in a study of T cells expressing NK-cell markers.

The origin of this receptor is a woman younger than 35 in good health. Sequences were obtained from PBMCs.

DNA for the CDR3: TGTGCCATCAGTGAATTCCATGTTTTGGGCACTGAAGCTTTCTTT. This sequence encodes CAISEFHVLGTEAFF. The chain has TRBV10-3 and TRBJ1-1, with D unclear. Germline V CDR1 and CDR2: ENHRY, SYGVKD. Trimming took off 3 bases at V and 4 bases at J, with 15 bases between the two ends. The CDR3 has 15 amino acids.